The sequence of this TCR beta chain was determined in a study of preoperative IRX-2 immunotherapy in early breast cancer. Looked up from germline, CDR1 is MNHGY and CDR2 is SAAAGT. The CDR3 length is 14 residues. V lost 2 bases to trimming and J lost 6 bases; unmatched junction nucleotides: 1. Treatment noted: preoperative locoregional IRX-2 cytokine immunotherapy. Preoperative locoregional IRX-2 cytokine immunotherapy was tested in the phase Ib source study. Generated by immunoSEQ multiplex PCR, the TCRdb table keeps only in-frame clones and is missing some. Among about 3,500 clones listed, less than 90% were seen once.

The TCR originated in a human donor with breast cancer. This specimen consisted of tumor tissue, obtained before IRX-2 immunotherapy. V usage is TRBV6-8 and J usage is TRBJ2-1, with TRBD1 identical over 10 bases. CDR3 nucleotide sequence: TGTGCCAGCAGTTACGGACAGGGGGGCAATGAGCAGTTCTTC. It encodes CASSYGQGGNEQFF.